This record covers a single T cell receptor (beta chain). The record originates from a study of T cells in tuberculosis. Time point meaning: new active TB diagnosis, blood taken before or within 7 days of starting treatment. Measured with immunoSEQ multiplex PCR; TCRdb has only the in-frame clones, and not every one. Of approximately 49,000 clones in the sample, over 90% were seen once. The CDR3 runs to 16 residues. From germline, CDR1 is SGHNT and CDR2 YYREEE (reference sequence). Trimming took off 4 bases at V and 1 base at J, with 16 bases between the two ends. V usage is TRBV5-4 and J usage is TRBJ2-3; TRBD2 might be the D (6 bases). Material: PBMCs, obtained at tuberculosis diagnosis. This TCR came from an adult with tuberculosis. The CDR3 is CASSQGLIRGTDTQYF. The CDR3 DNA sequence: TGTGCCAGCAGCCAGGGACTCATCAGGGGCACAGATACGCAGTATTTT.